There are a few counts of the clone carrying this T cell receptor (beta chain). These data belong to a study of CD8+ T cells in alopecia areata. Sequencing templates came from extracted RNA that was reverse transcribed into cDNA. The method was immunoSEQ multiplex PCR; TCRdb's version includes in-frame clones alone and lacks a portion of them. The table shows over 95,000 clones, with around 45% occurring only once. Germline loops: CDR1 SGHTA, CDR2 FQGNSA. V gave up 5 bases and J gave up 1 base, with 19 bases separating them. The CDR3 length is 17 residues. The chain uses TRBV7-2 and TRBJ2-3; D possibly corresponds to TRBD2 (6 bases). Input material: CD4+ T cells sorted from blood. The sequence came from a human donor with alopecia areata. The CDR3 nucleotides read TGTGCCAGCAGCCGCCGTCGCGGCGGGGAGGGCACAGATACGCAGTATTTT. This sequence encodes CASSRRRGGEGTDTQYF.